One sample yielded the 32 T cell receptor beta chains listed below, sequenced in a study of Graves' ophthalmopathy and Graves' hyperthyroidism (dated by TCRdb to 2017 to 2018). The instrument given in TCRdb is Illumina HiSeq 2000. For repertoire sequencing, the TCR beta CDR3 regions were amplified from RNA transcripts. The first round of RT-PCR was done with HTBI primers and the Qiagen OneStep RT-PCR kit, and was followed by a second round of multiplex PCR, then size selection and purification. TCRdb took the public reads, trimmed them with fastp at Q25, ran MiXCR for clone calling and kept in-frame beta chains. When rows share a CDR3 protein, they turn into one entry using the most common DNA and genes. The table for this sample lists around 670,000 distinct CDR3 sequences; approximately 40% of them were counted only once. The ten largest clones represent 40% to 55% of the sample. The sample consisted of peripheral blood. Every receptor here comes from an adult man with Graves' ophthalmopathy.

This clonotype was seen only a few times. This chain joins TRBV12-5 and TRBJ2-7; tentative D call: TRBD1 (5 bases). Germline lookup yields CDR1 LGHNT and CDR2 FRNRAP. This CDR3 is 13 amino acids long. The germline V and J ends were trimmed by 3 bases and 9 bases, with 15 bases remaining between them. CDR3 DNA sequence: TGTGCTAGTGGTTTTGACAGCCTTAGTGGGCAGTACTTC. This translates into CASGFDSLSGQYF. The complete variable domain, with remaining parts taken from reference TRBV12-5 and TRBJ2-7, reads DARVTQTPRHKVTEMGQEVTMRCQPILGHNTVFWYRQTMMQGLELLAYFRNRAPLDDSGMPKDRFSAEMPDATLATLKIQPSEPRDSAVYFCASGFDSLSGQYFGPGTRLTVT.

The chain employs TRBV29-1 and TRBJ2-5; 7 positions agree with TRBD1. Germline CDR1 and CDR2: SQVTM and ANQGSEA. The CDR3 covers 14 residues. V trimming: 6 bases; J trimming: 9 bases; junction bases outside the gene matches: 16. Here the CDR3 reads CSVQQGSLNQPQYF. The DNA of the CDR3 is TGCAGCGTCCAACAGGGGTCGCTGAATCAGCCCCAGTACTTC.

The rearrangement joins TRBV10-3 to TRBJ2-7, with 9 bases that match TRBD1. CDR1 is ENHRY and CDR2 is SYGVKD in the germline V gene. The CDR3 extends over 17 amino acids. J was trimmed by 3 bases and V by 10 bases; bases with no gene match: 19. The CDR3 DNA sequence: TGTGCCACCCGGAGGGTCGGGGGACAGGGCAGCTTCTACGAGCAGTACTTC. This gives the protein CATRRVGGQGSFYEQYF.

V is TRBV10-3 and J is TRBJ1-1; 9 bases match TRBD1. Trimming removed 11 bases from V and 2 bases from J; junction bases left unmatched: 12. Germline assignment: CDR1 ENHRY and CDR2 SYGVKD. This CDR3 is built from 15 residues. The CDR3, as DNA: TGTGCCTGGAGGATCCGGACAGGGGTTAACACTGAAGCTTTCTTT. It translates to CAWRIRTGVNTEAFF.

This clonotype was counted a few times. The chain couples TRBV5-6 to TRBJ1-1; a weak D match, TRBD1 (6 bases). CDR3 size: 15 residues. Trimming removed 1 base from V and 0 bases from J, with 10 bases in between. Germline values: CDR1 SGHDT, CDR2 YYEEEE. The CDR3 region has the DNA TGTGCCAGCAGCTTGAGCTACAGGGTGAACACTGAAGCTTTCTTT. As protein: CASSLSYRVNTEAFF.

This clonotype has only one observation. The J gene is TRBJ1-6, the V gene TRBV7-9; the match to TRBD1 covers 7 bases. The germline CDR1 and CDR2 sequences are SEHNR and FQNEAQ (reference sequence). J was trimmed by 13 bases and V by 3 bases; bases with no gene match: 9. This CDR3 contains 14 residues. DNA for the CDR3: TGTGCCAGCAGCTTCGGACAGGCCGATCAGCCCCTCCACTTT. It translates to CASSFGQADQPLHF.

The chain is built from TRBV7-9 and TRBJ2-2, with D possibly called TRBD1 or TRBD2 (6 bases each). The ends were cut back, 6 bases at V and 6 bases at J, with 14 bases in the middle. Germline V gives CDR1 SEHNR, CDR2 FQNEAQ (reference sequence). This CDR3 spans 14 amino acids. The CDR3 reads CASSLQGGAGELFF. CDR3 nucleotide sequence: TGTGCCAGCAGTTTACAGGGAGGTGCCGGGGAGCTGTTTTTT.

A note on this clonotype: The missing conserved phenylalanine or tryptophan at the end of this CDR3 makes a read error likely. This sequence joins TRBV10-3 and TRBJ2-3; tentative D call: TRBD1 (6 bases). Trimming removed 0 bases from V and 2 bases from J, with 12 bases in between. The CDR3 is made up of 16 amino acids. Germline-derived CDR1 and CDR2 are ENHRY and SYGVKD. This CDR3 is CAISESKTGNTDTQYL. CDR3 DNA: TGTGCCATCAGTGAGTCTAAGACAGGAAACACAGATACGCAGTATCTT.

The rearrangement uses TRBV14 and TRBJ2-7; a possible D gene is TRBD1 (6 bases). The germline CDR1 and CDR2 sequences are SGHDN and FVKESK. Trimming shortened V by 7 bases and J by 6 bases, and 16 bases separated the two germline ends. This CDR3 is built from 13 residues. Here the CDR3 DNA reads TGTGCCAGCACCCGACAGGTCAAGTCCGAGCAGTACTTC. Amino acids: CASTRQVKSEQYF.

J is TRBJ2-7 and V is TRBV6-5, with TRBD1 matching 7 bases. The CDR3 totals 15 residues. Germline CDR1 MNHEY, CDR2 SVGAGI. With V trimmed by 0 bases and J by 3 bases, 5 bases remained unmatched. The CDR3 DNA follows: TGTGCCAGCAGTTACTCTCGGGACAGATACTACGAGCAGTACTTC. Protein: CASSYSRDRYYEQYF.

This clonotype came up a few times. The J gene is TRBJ2-5, the V gene TRBV7-9, with 11 bases fitting TRBD1. J gave up 5 bases and V 5 bases, and 7 bases lay outside the gene matches. Per the germline V gene, CDR1 is SEHNR and CDR2 is FQNEAQ (reference sequence). The CDR3 consists of 15 residues. The CDR3: CASSLTDRGPETQYF. The CDR3, as DNA: TGTGCCAGCAGCCTAACGGACAGGGGGCCGGAGACCCAGTACTTC.

This clonotype occurred a few times. The chain is built from TRBV13 and TRBJ2-7; 9 bases match TRBD1. Trimming took 6 bases from V and 2 from J; bases not matched to a gene: 8. Germline assignment: CDR1 PRHDT and CDR2 FYEKMQ (reference sequence). The CDR3 spans 15 residues. The CDR3 DNA is TGTGCCAGCAGTAGGGACAGGGATAATGCCTACGAGCAGTACTTC. It encodes CASSRDRDNAYEQYF.

Regarding this clonotype: A read error may account for a junction end that differs from germline. The chain has TRBV10-3 and TRBJ2-7, with unresolved D. The germline V gene encodes CDR1 ENHRY and CDR2 SYGVKD. CDR3 length: 14 residues. CDR3 coding DNA: TGTGCCAGCAGTGACCTCACTACCTTCTACGAGCAGTACTTC. This gives the protein CASSDLTTFYEQYF.

The genes are TRBV29-1 and TRBJ1-1; D remains ambiguous. The CDR3 is 13 amino acids. Germline V gene lookup returns CDR1 SQVTM and CDR2 ANQGSEA. V shed 3 bases and J shed 3 bases, with 11 bases lying between them. As DNA, the CDR3 is TGCAGCGTTGAGGCGGGTCGGGACACTGAAGCTTTCTTT. This gives the protein CSVEAGRDTEAFF.

The V gene is TRBV6-6, the J gene TRBJ1-2, with D perhaps TRBD1 (6 bases). Trimming took off 5 bases at V and 1 base at J, with 20 bases between the two ends. This CDR3 is built from 17 residues. Germline loops: CDR1 MNHNY, CDR2 SVGAGI (reference sequence). The CDR3 bases are TGTGCCAGCAGTCGAAAAGGGGGGGCGGAGGGTAACTATGGCTACACCTTC. Its translation is CASSRKGGAEGNYGYTF.

The rearrangement uses TRBV20-1 and TRBJ1-2; D remains unclear. Trimming shortened V by 0 bases and J by 0 bases, and 11 bases separated the two germline ends. The V gene's germline CDR1 is DFQATT and CDR2 SNEGSKA (reference sequence). The CDR3 runs to 15 residues. The DNA of the CDR3 is TGCAGTGCTAGAGACTTGGCTCCAGCTAACTATGGCTACACCTTC. It specifies CSARDLAPANYGYTF.

The V and J genes are TRBV29-1 and TRBJ1-1, with 10 bases lining up with TRBD1. Germline CDR1 is SQVTM and CDR2 is ANQGSEA. Germline trimming cut 6 bases from V and 3 bases from J; bases unmatched to any gene: 4. The CDR3 spans 13 residues. CDR3 loop: CSVLGQGDTEAFF. CDR3 DNA: TGCAGCGTCTTAGGACAGGGGGACACTGAAGCTTTCTTT.

This clonotype was seen repeatedly, ten times or more. This chain connects TRBV7-8 to TRBJ1-4; D gene ambiguous. The ends were cut back, 4 bases at V and 11 bases at J, with 14 bases in the middle. This CDR3 contains 13 residues. Per the germline V gene, CDR1 is SGHVS and CDR2 is FQNEAQ. The CDR3 loop reads CASSSDGQTKLFF. In DNA, the CDR3 is TGTGCCAGCAGCTCCGACGGGCAGACTAAACTGTTTTTT.

This clonotype occurred many times. For the CDR3, the DNA is TGCAGTGCTAGTACAGGGGGCTCTGGGGCCAACGTCCTGACTTTC. Translating it yields CSASTGGSGANVLTF. J is TRBJ2-6 and V is TRBV20-1; 8 nucleotides line up with TRBD1. Germline CDR1 and CDR2: DFQATT and SNEGSKA (reference sequence). The CDR3 length is 15 residues. J gave up 0 bases and V 3 bases, and 1 base lay outside the gene matches.

V is TRBV15 and J is TRBJ1-3, with D perhaps matching TRBD1 (6 bases). The CDR3 contains 18 residues. CDR1 and CDR2 (germline): LNHNV, YYDKDF (reference sequence). Trimming cost V 2 bases and J 0 bases, with 17 bases left between them. This CDR3 is CATSRRWIGTPSGNTIYF. In nucleotides, the CDR3 is TGTGCCACCAGCAGACGCTGGATCGGGACACCCTCTGGAAACACCATATATTTT.

CDR3 sequence (DNA): TGTGCCAGCAGCTTCACGGGGACGGGAGAAAAACTGTTTTTT. This translates into CASSFTGTGEKLFF. The chain recombines TRBV7-9 with TRBJ1-4, with D possibly being TRBD1 (5 bases). The CDR3 runs 14 residues. V lost 3 bases, J lost 8 bases, and 13 bases lay in between. The germline gives CDR1 SEHNR, CDR2 FQNEAQ (reference sequence).

This sequence joins TRBV2 and TRBJ1-1; D gene ambiguous. Germline values: CDR1 SNHLY, CDR2 FYNNEI. This CDR3 spans 13 amino acids. The V end was cut by 6 bases, the J end by 3 bases, with 11 bases between. The CDR3, as DNA: TGTGCCAGCAGGGCTGTGACGTACACTGAAGCTTTCTTT. Amino acid sequence: CASRAVTYTEAFF.

The chain joins TRBV10-2 to TRBJ2-7; 7 nucleotides align to TRBD1. In germline, CDR1 is WSHSY, CDR2 SAAADI. The trim removed 4 bases at V and 2 bases at J, leaving 14 bases unmatched. The CDR3 covers 17 residues. Here the CDR3 reads CASSVDNYRGGTYEQYF. CDR3 coding DNA: TGCGCCAGCAGTGTCGACAACTACAGGGGCGGTACCTACGAGCAGTACTTC.

This clonotype was detected a few times. The chain couples TRBV10-3 to TRBJ2-5; 7 nucleotides line up with TRBD1. CDR1 is ENHRY, CDR2 SYGVKD, per germline. The length of the CDR3 is 15 residues. V shed 10 bases, J shed 1 base, and the junction held 12 bases outside the gene matches. The DNA of the CDR3 is TGTGCCACGACAGGGAGTACTACCCCCCAAGAGACCCAGTACTTC. It is translated as CATTGSTTPQETQYF.

Worth noting for this clonotype: Since a much larger clone is just one base distant, this may be a read error. The chain links TRBV10-1 to TRBJ1-2; the D gene is possibly TRBD1 (5 bases). The CDR3 is 13 amino acids. CDR1 is WNHNN, CDR2 SYGVQD, per germline (reference sequence). The DNA of the CDR3 is TGCGCCAGCAGTGGACCCGGGGGATTTGGCTACATCTTC. The encoded protein is CASSGPGGFGYIF.

This clonotype showed up many times. The V gene is TRBV29-1, the J gene TRBJ1-1; the match to TRBD1 covers 8 bases. V shed 4 bases, J shed 4 bases, and the junction held 5 bases outside the gene matches. The CDR3 has 13 residues. The germline V gene encodes CDR1 SQVTM and CDR2 ANQGSEA. DNA for the CDR3: TGCAGCGTTGCAACAGGGGGATTCACTGAAGCTTTCTTT. Translating gives CSVATGGFTEAFF.

This clonotype was found many times. The genes are TRBV11-2 and TRBJ1-6; D is unclear. The CDR3 is 16 residues long. Germline-derived CDR1 and CDR2 are SGHAT and FQNNGV. The germline V and J ends were trimmed by 2 bases and 8 bases, with 16 bases remaining between them. The CDR3 nucleotides read TGTGCCAGCAGCTTAACGGGTGGGCGGGCCTATTCACCCCTCCACTTT. Translating gives CASSLTGGRAYSPLHF.

In regard to this clonotype: At one of its ends the junction is not consistent with the germline gene, which may arise from a read error. The chain recombines TRBV7-9 with TRBJ2-2, with D possibly being TRBD1 (5 bases). CDR1 and CDR2 from the germline V gene are SEHNR and FQNEAQ (reference sequence). The CDR3 totals 16 residues. The CDR3 sequence: CASSLGAGSITGELFF. CDR3 nucleotide sequence: TGTGCCAGCAGTTTAGGGGCAGGGTCTATCACCGGGGAGCTGTTTTTT. Drawing the rest from reference TRBV7-9 and TRBJ2-2, the complete variable domain is DTGVSQNPRHKITKRGQNVTFRCDPISEHNRLYWYRQTLGQGPEFLTYFQNEAQLEKSRLLSDRFSAERPKGSFSTLEIQRTEQGDSAMYLCASSLGAGSITGELFFGEGSRLTVL.

Many counts were recorded for this clonotype. The chain is built from TRBV7-8 and TRBJ1-2, with TRBD1 matching over 7 bases. Per the germline V gene, CDR1 is SGHVS and CDR2 is FQNEAQ. The CDR3 covers 15 residues. Trimming at V came to 1 base and at J to 2 bases, leaving 4 bases not matched to a gene. In DNA, the CDR3 is TGTGCCAGCAGCTTAGGGGACAGCCTAAACTATGGCTACACCTTC. This translates into CASSLGDSLNYGYTF.

This clonotype was detected many times. The chain couples TRBV7-8 to TRBJ1-2, with 9 bases identical to TRBD1. Trimming removed 1 base from V and 4 bases from J; junction bases left unmatched: 1. The germline gives CDR1 SGHVS, CDR2 FQNEAQ. The CDR3 runs 14 residues. This CDR3 is CASSLETGGYGYTF. The CDR3 bases are TGTGCCAGCAGCTTAGAGACAGGGGGCTATGGCTACACCTTC.

Ten or more counts support this clonotype. The V call is TRBV10-3, the J call TRBJ1-1; TRBD1 is a possible D gene (5 bases). Germline V gene lookup returns CDR1 ENHRY and CDR2 SYGVKD. V lost 3 bases to trimming and J lost 5 bases, with 13 bases between them. The CDR3 is 14 residues long. CDR3 region: CAISDDRVSTEAFF. CDR3 sequence (DNA): TGTGCCATCAGTGATGACAGAGTATCTACTGAAGCTTTCTTT.

The chain has TRBV10-3 and TRBJ2-2, with no clear D. Deletions cut 10 bases from V and 3 bases from J, with 12 bases between. CDR3 length: 13 amino acids. Germline V gene sequence: CDR1 ENHRY, CDR2 SYGVKD. CDR3 in DNA: TGTGCCACCCTGGGCGTGGACACCGGGGAGCTGTTTTTT. It yields the protein CATLGVDTGELFF.